The next 16 T cell receptor beta chains were all read from a single sample in a study of T cells expressing NK-cell markers. TCRdb reanalyzed the 5' RACE reads and collapses them to one entry per CDR3 protein, without DNA. In all, the sample yields 350,000 to 500,000 distinct CDR3 sequences. The sample comprised blood T cells: a sorted CD56 or NKG2C T cell subset, CD4+ or CD8+ T cells, or bulk PBMC T cells (not recorded which). Every receptor here comes from a woman aged 18-70 years in good health.

The chain is built from TRBV9 and TRBJ2-7. From germline, CDR1 is SGDLS and CDR2 YYNGEE. The CDR3 consists of 14 residues. The CDR3 region is CASSVSDITYEQYF.

The chain is built from TRBV29-1 and TRBJ2-2. The CDR3 contains 13 residues. Germline assignment: CDR1 SQVTM and CDR2 ANQGSEA. This CDR3 is CSVTDGNTGELFF.

This chain uses TRBV10-3 with TRBJ2-3; with no DNA, the TCRdb D assignment of TRBD1 cannot be verified. Germline assignment: CDR1 ENHRY and CDR2 SYGVKD. The CDR3 runs 15 residues. The CDR3 is CAISERPPPADTQYF.

This chain connects TRBV6-5 to TRBJ2-3; absent DNA, TCRdb's TRBD2 call cannot be checked. The CDR3 totals 18 residues. The germline CDR1 and CDR2 sequences are MNHEY and SVGAGI. CDR3 residues: CASSYLKLAGASTDTQYF.

The chain combines TRBV28 with TRBJ2-7; checking the TCRdb D call of TRBD2 is not possible without DNA. This CDR3 has 13 amino acids. In germline, CDR1 is MDHEN, CDR2 SYDVKM. CDR3: CASSSRTSNEQYF.

The chain links TRBV12-3 or TRBV12-4 to TRBJ2-2; TCRdb's D call of TRBD2 is untestable without DNA. This CDR3 contains 16 residues. The CDR3 spells CASGSGRASDTGELFF.

The V call is TRBV20-1, the J call TRBJ2-5; TCRdb's D gene call, TRBD1, goes unchecked for lack of DNA. Germline CDR1 DFQATT, CDR2 SNEGSKA (reference sequence). This CDR3 is built from 14 residues. This CDR3 is CSGLRDRGWETQYF.

The chain couples TRBV7-2 to TRBJ2-3; TCRdb outputs TRBD2, but without DNA this stays unchecked. This CDR3 has 17 amino acids. In germline, CDR1 is SGHTA, CDR2 FQGNSA. The CDR3 loop reads CASSLVHVAGGTDTQYF.

The CDR3 protein is CSAGDSFNLEAFF. The rearrangement uses TRBV20-1 and TRBJ1-1. CDR3 length equals 13 residues. The germline V gene encodes CDR1 DFQATT and CDR2 SNEGSKA (reference sequence).

This sequence joins TRBV15 and TRBJ2-3. In germline, CDR1 is LNHNV, CDR2 YYDKDF (reference sequence). CDR3 size: 17 residues. CDR3 sequence reads: CATSRVADTSYTDTQYF.

This sequence joins TRBV12-3 or TRBV12-4 and TRBJ2-2; TCRdb gives TRBD1 as the D gene, but with no DNA this cannot be confirmed. CDR3 length: 15 amino acids. CDR3 residues: CASRPTDRDTGELFF.

The gene calls are TRBV18 and TRBJ2-5; TCRdb indicates TRBD1, and absent DNA this call remains unverified. This CDR3 is built from 15 residues. From germline, CDR1 is KGHSH and CDR2 LQKENI. The CDR3 loop is CASSYDRVLQETQYF.

This chain joins TRBV28 and TRBJ1-1. This CDR3 is built from 16 residues. Germline loops: CDR1 MDHEN, CDR2 SYDVKM. The CDR3 reads CASSLFAGGGSTEAFF. Complete variable domain (other parts from reference TRBV28 and TRBJ1-1): DVKVTQSSRYLVKRTGEKVFLECVQDMDHENMFWYRQDPGLGLRLIYFSYDVKMKEKGDIPEGYSVSREKKERFSLILESASTNQTSMYLCASSLFAGGGSTEAFFGQGTRLTVV.

V gene TRBV5-6 combines with J gene TRBJ2-1; the D gene TCRdb calls, TRBD2, cannot be checked with no DNA. There are 14 residues in the CDR3. The V gene's germline CDR1 is SGHDT and CDR2 YYEEEE. The chain's CDR3 is CASRREGRYNEQFF.

V and J are TRBV5-5 and TRBJ2-7; TCRdb selects TRBD2, and the lack of DNA leaves this call unchecked. The germline V gene has CDR1 SGHKS and CDR2 YYEKEE (reference sequence). This CDR3 comprises 18 residues. CDR3 in amino acids: CASSSWTVAGGPSHEQYF.

The rearrangement links TRBV5-6 to TRBJ2-5. Germline V gene sequence: CDR1 SGHDT, CDR2 YYEEEE. The CDR3 extends over 13 amino acids. CDR3: CASSFGKQETQYF.